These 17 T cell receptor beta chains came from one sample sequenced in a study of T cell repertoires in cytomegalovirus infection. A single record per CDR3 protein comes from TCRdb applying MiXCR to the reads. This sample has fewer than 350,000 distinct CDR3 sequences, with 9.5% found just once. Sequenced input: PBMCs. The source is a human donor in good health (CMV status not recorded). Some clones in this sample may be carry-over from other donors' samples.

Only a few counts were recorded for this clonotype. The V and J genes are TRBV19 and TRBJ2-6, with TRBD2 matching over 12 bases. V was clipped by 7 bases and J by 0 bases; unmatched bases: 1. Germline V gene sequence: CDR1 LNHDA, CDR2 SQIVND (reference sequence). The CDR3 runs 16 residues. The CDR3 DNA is TGTGCCAGTAAGACTAGCGGGAGCTCTGGGGCCAACGTCCTGACTTTC. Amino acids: CASKTSGSSGANVLTF.

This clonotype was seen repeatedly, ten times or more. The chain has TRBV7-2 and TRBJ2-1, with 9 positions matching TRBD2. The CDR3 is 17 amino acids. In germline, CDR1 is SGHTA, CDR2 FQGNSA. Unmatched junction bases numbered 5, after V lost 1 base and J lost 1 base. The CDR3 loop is CASSLGASGASYNEQFF. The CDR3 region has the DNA TGTGCCAGCAGCTTAGGAGCTAGCGGGGCTTCCTACAATGAGCAGTTCTTC.

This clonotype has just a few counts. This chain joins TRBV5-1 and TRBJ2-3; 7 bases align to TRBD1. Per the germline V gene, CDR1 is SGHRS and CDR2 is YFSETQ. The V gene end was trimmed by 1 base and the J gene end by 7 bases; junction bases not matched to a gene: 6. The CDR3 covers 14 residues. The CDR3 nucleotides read TGCGCCAGCAGCTTGCCCGAACAGGGGAATACGCAGTATTTT. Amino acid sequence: CASSLPEQGNTQYF.

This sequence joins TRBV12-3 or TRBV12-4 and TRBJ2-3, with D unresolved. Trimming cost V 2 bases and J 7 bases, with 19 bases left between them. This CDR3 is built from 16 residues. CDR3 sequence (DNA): TGTGCCAGCAGTTTAAACAAGCTGACCTCCTCGTATACGCAGTATTTT. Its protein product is CASSLNKLTSSYTQYF.

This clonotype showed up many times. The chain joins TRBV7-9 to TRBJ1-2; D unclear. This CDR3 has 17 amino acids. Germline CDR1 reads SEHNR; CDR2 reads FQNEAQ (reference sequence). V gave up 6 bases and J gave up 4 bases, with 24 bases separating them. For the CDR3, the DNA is TGTGCCAGCAGTCTTCCAGCCCCGGAGGGAGGCGGCTATGGCTACACCTTC. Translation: CASSLPAPEGGGYGYTF.

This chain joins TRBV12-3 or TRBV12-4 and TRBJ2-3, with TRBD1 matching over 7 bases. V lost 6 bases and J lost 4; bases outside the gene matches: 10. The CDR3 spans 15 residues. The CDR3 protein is CASRTSGTAADTQYF. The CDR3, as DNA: TGTGCCAGCAGGACCTCCGGGACAGCTGCAGATACGCAGTATTTT.

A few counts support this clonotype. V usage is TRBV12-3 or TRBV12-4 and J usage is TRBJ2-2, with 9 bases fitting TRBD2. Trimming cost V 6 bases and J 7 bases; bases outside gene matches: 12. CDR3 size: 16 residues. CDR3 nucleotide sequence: TGTGCCAGCAGATACACTAGCGGGTGGTCCGGCGGGGAGCTGTTTTTT. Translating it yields CASRYTSGWSGGELFF.

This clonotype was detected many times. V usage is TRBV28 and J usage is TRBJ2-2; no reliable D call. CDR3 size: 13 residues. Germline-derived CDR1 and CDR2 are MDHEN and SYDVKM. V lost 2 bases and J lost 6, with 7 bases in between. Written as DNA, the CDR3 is TGTGCCAGCAGTTTAGGCGTACCCGGGGAGCTGTTTTTT. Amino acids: CASSLGVPGELFF.

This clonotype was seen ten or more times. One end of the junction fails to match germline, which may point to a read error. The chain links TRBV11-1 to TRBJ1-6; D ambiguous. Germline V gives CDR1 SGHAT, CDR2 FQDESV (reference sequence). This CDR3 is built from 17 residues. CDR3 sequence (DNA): TGTGCCAGCAGATTAGCGCAGGCTAGCTCCTATAATTCACCCCTCCACTTT. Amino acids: CASRLAQASSYNSPLHF.

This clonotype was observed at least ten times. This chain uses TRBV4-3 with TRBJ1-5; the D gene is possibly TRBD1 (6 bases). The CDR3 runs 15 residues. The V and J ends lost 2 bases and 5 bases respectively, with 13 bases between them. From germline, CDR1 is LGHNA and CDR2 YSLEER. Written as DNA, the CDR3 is TGCGCCAGCAGCCAAACAGTGGGGGCGCATCAGCCCCAGCATTTT. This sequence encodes CASSQTVGAHQPQHF.

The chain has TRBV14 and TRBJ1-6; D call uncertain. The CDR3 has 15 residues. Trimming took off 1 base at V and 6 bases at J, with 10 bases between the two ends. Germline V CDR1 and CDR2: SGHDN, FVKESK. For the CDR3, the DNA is TGTGCCAGCAGCCAAGCGGCAGGTGTTAATTCACCCCTCCACTTT. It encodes CASSQAAGVNSPLHF.

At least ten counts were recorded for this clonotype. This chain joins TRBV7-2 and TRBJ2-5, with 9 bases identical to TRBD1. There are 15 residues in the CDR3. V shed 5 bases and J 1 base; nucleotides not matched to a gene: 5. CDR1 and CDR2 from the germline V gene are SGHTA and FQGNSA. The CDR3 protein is CASSPRTGAQETQYF. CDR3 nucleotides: TGTGCCAGCAGCCCACGGACAGGGGCCCAAGAGACCCAGTACTTC.

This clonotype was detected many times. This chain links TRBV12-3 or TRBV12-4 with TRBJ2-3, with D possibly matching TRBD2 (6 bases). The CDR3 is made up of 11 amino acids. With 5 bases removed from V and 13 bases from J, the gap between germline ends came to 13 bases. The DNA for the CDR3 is TGTGCCAGCAGTCCTGGCGGCGGGGAGTATTTT. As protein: CASSPGGGEYF.

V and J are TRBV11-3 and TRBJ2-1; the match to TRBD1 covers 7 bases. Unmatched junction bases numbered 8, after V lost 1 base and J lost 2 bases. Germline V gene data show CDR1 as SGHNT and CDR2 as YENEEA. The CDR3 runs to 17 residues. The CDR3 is CASSLGLAGTAYNEQFF. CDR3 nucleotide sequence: TGTGCCAGCAGCTTAGGTTTAGCCGGGACAGCCTACAATGAGCAGTTCTTC. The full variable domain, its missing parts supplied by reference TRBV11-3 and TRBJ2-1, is EAGVVQSPRYKIIEKKQPVAFWCNPISGHNTLYWYLQNLGQGPELLIRYENEEAVDDSQLPKDRFSAERLKGVDSTLKIQPAELGDSAVYLCASSLGLAGTAYNEQFFGPGTRLTVL.

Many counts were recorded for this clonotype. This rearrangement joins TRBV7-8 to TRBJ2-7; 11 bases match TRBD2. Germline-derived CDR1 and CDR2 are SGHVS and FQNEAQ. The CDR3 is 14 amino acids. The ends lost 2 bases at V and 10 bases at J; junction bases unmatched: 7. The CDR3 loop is CASSLSRLAGGQYF. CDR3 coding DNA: TGTGCCAGCAGCTTAAGTCGGCTAGCGGGAGGTCAGTACTTC.

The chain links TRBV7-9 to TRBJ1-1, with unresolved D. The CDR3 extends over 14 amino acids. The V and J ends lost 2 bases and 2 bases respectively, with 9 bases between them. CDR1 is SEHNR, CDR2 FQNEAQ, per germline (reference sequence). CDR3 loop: CASSLKMGNTEAFF. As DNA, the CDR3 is TGTGCCAGCAGCTTAAAAATGGGAAACACTGAAGCTTTCTTT.

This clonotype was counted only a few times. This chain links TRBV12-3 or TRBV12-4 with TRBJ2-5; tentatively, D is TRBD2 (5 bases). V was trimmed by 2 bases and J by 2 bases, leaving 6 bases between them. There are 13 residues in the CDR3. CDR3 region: CASSLRRQETQYF. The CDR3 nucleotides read TGTGCCAGCAGTTTAAGGAGGCAAGAGACCCAGTACTTC.